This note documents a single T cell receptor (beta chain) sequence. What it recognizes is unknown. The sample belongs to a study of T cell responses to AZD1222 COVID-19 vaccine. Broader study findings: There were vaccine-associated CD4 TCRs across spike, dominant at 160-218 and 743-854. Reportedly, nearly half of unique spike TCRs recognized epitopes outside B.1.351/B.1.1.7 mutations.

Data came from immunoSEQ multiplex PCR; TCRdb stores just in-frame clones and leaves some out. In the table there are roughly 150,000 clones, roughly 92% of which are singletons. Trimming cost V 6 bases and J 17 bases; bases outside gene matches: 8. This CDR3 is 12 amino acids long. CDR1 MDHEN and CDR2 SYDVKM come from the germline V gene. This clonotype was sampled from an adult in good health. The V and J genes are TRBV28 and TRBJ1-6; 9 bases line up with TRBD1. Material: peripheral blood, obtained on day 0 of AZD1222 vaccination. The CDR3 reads CASRERDRVFHF. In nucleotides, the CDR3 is TGTGCCAGCAGGGAACGGGACAGGGTTTTCCACTTT.